What follows describes a single TCR beta chain. Antigen: not known. To release intraepithelial and lamina propria lymphocytes, the graft tissue was processed. This record belongs to a study of graft-versus-host responses after intestinal transplantation. On the study more broadly: Multivisceral, liver-intestinal, or isolated intestinal grafts went to recipients. Every one of the recipients received anti-thymocyte globulin induction and afterwards took tacrolimus and steroids for around 3 years.

Germline V gives CDR1 LNHDA, CDR2 SQIVND (reference sequence). The CDR3 totals 13 residues. Unmatched junction bases numbered 6, after V lost 6 bases and J lost 7 bases. Measured with immunoSEQ multiplex PCR; TCRdb has only the in-frame clones, and not every one. The data contain 37,000 or so clones, roughly 87% of them singletons. Findings and caveats of the study: Detection of GvH clones occurred in recipient marrow, and some had their first appearance in ileum or blood.

Sample: ileum tissue, taken approximately 200 days after intestinal transplant. The chain joins TRBV19 to TRBJ1-2, with 9 bases that match TRBD1. The sequence derives from a human patient who received an intestinal transplant, so some T cells may come from the graft donor. The CDR3 nucleotides read TGTGCCAGTAGCTCGGACAGGGGAGGTGGCTACACCTTC. Translating gives CASSSDRGGGYTF.